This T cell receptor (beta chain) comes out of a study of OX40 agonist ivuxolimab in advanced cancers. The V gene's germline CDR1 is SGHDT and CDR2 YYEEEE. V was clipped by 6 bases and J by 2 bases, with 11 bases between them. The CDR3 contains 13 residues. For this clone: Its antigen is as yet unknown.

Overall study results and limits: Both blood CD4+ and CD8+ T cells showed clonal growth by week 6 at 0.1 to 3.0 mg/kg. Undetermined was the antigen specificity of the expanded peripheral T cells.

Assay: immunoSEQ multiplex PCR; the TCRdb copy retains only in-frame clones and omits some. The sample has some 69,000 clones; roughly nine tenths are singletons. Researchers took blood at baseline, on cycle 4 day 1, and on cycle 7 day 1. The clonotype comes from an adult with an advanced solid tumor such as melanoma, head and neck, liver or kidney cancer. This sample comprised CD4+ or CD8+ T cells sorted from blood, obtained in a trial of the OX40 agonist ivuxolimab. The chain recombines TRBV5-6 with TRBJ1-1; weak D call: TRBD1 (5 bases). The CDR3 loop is CASKRGVNTEAFF. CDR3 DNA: TGTGCCAGCAAGAGAGGGGTAAACACTGAAGCTTTCTTT.